A selection of T cell receptor beta chains follows, all from one sample in a study of CD8 T cells in ankylosing spondylitis. In TCRdb, the 5' RACE reads were re-called with MiXCR into one record per CDR3 protein. The table shows some 840,000 distinct CDR3 sequences, with 12% occurring only once. Input material: blood, either unsorted or a sorted T cell fraction (not recorded which). Receptors were obtained from a male donor with ankylosing spondylitis. The CDR3 runs from the conserved cysteine through the conserved F or W. The order of the fields is V gene, clone size, D gene, J gene, CDR3 protein, CDR3 DNA. The D gene is left open where the match is weak. Only part of the rows carry a size: once, few, many, or a class if the clone is expanded.

TRBV25-1	few	NA	TRBJ2-5	CASSEGEGGRQETQYF	TGTGCCAGCAGTGAGGGTGAGGGGGGGAGGCAAGAGACCCAGTACTTC
TRBV6-1	NA	TRBD1	TRBJ2-5	CASSEAIGTGKQETQYF	TGTGCCAGCAGTGAAGCGATAGGGACAGGCAAGCAAGAGACCCAGTACTTC
TRBV5-1	NA	NA	TRBJ2-3	CASSRGVSMDTQYF	TGCGCCAGCAGCCGAGGAGTAAGCATGGATACGCAGTATTTT
TRBV15	NA	NA	TRBJ2-7	CATSRAGGYSYEQYF	TGTGCCACCAGCAGAGCCGGAGGTTACTCCTACGAGCAGTACTTC
TRBV30	NA	NA	TRBJ1-1	CAWSHKGGYGAFF	TGTGCCTGGAGTCACAAGGGTGGCTACGGAGCTTTCTTT
TRBV28	few	NA	TRBJ2-5	CASRLSGVYGTQYF	TGTGCCAGCAGGTTATCAGGAGTTTATGGGACCCAGTACTTC
TRBV20-1	few	TRBD1	TRBJ2-7	CSASGTVAFYEQYF	TGCAGTGCTAGCGGGACAGTCGCCTTCTACGAGCAGTACTTC
TRBV20-1	NA	TRBD2	TRBJ2-5	CSAQAGGIQETQYF	TGCAGTGCCCAAGCGGGGGGGATCCAAGAGACCCAGTACTTC
TRBV12-3/TRBV12-4	many	TRBD2	TRBJ2-1	CASSLAGGHNEQFF	TGTGCCAGCAGTCTAGCGGGGGGGCACAATGAGCAGTTCTTC
TRBV5-1	many	NA	TRBJ2-3	CASSASLGTDTQYF	TGCGCCAGCAGCGCCTCCCTGGGTACGGATACGCAGTATTTT
TRBV6-1	few	NA	TRBJ2-7	CASSPGRQYEQYF	TGTGCCAGCAGCCCGGGACGGCAGTACGAGCAGTACTTC
TRBV7-2	NA	NA	TRBJ2-2	CASRRQIGDTGELFF	TGTGCCAGCAGAAGACAGATTGGGGACACCGGGGAGCTGTTTTTT
TRBV5-1	few	TRBD2	TRBJ2-1	CASSIGLAGAEYNEQFF	TGCGCCAGCAGCATCGGACTAGCGGGGGCCGAGTACAATGAGCAGTTCTTC
TRBV5-1	few	TRBD2	TRBJ2-1	CASSFTSGTNEQFF	TGCGCCAGCAGCTTTACTAGCGGGACCAATGAGCAGTTCTTC
TRBV4-3	many	TRBD1	TRBJ1-6	CASSRDDRDNSPLHF	TGCGCCAGCAGCCGGGACGACAGGGATAATTCACCCCTCCACTTT
TRBV20-1	NA	NA	TRBJ1-2	CSAREPAVYGYTF	TGCAGTGCTAGAGAGCCCGCAGTCTATGGCTACACCTTC
TRBV7-8	few	TRBD1	TRBJ2-7	CASSAGTGTEQYF	TGTGCCAGCAGCGCCGGGACAGGGACCGAGCAGTACTTC
TRBV7-2	NA	NA	TRBJ1-1	CASSLVGHLNTEAFF	TGTGCCAGCAGCTTAGTGGGGCACTTGAACACTGAAGCTTTCTTT
TRBV7-8	few	TRBD1	TRBJ1-6	CASSLNSAGQGSPLHF	TGTGCCAGCAGCTTAAATTCGGCCGGACAGGGTTCACCCCTCCACTTT
TRBV5-6	few	NA	TRBJ2-2	CASSRITGTGNTGELFF	TGTGCCAGCAGCCGAATAACCGGGACGGGGAACACCGGGGAGCTGTTTTTT
TRBV3-1	once	NA	TRBJ2-7	CASSQMAGQTYEQYF	TGTGCCAGCAGCCAAATGGCGGGACAGACCTACGAGCAGTACTTC
TRBV29-1	few	TRBD1	TRBJ1-2	CSVLRTGSDYGYTF	TGCAGCGTACTAAGGACAGGGTCTGACTATGGCTACACCTTC
TRBV29-1	many	TRBD2	TRBJ2-1	CSAALAGVPNEQFF	TGCAGCGCTGCTCTAGCGGGAGTTCCCAATGAGCAGTTCTTC
TRBV5-1	NA	NA	TRBJ2-7	CASSLAGDSYYEQYF	TGCGCCAGCAGCTTGGCCGGGGACTCTTACTACGAGCAGTACTTC
TRBV12-3/TRBV12-4	many	TRBD1	TRBJ1-2	CASSLGGRPNYGYTF	TGTGCCAGCAGCCTAGGGGGCAGACCTAACTATGGCTACACCTTC
TRBV20-1	few	NA	TRBJ1-2	CSANSAYGYTF	TGCAGTGCTAATTCCGCCTATGGCTACACCTTC
TRBV18	NA	TRBD2	TRBJ2-3	CASSPLGTSGSPDTQYF	TGTGCCAGCTCACCGCTCGGGACTAGCGGGAGTCCAGATACGCAGTATTTT
TRBV10-3	many	NA	TRBJ2-5	CAISESGPETQYF	TGTGCCATCAGTGAGTCGGGTCCCGAGACCCAGTACTTC
TRBV7-2	few	NA	TRBJ2-7	CASSLVAIREQYF	TGTGCCAGCAGCTTAGTTGCGATCCGCGAGCAGTACTTC
TRBV20-1	NA	TRBD2	TRBJ2-7	CSAPRGGPLGEQYF	TGCAGTGCCCCGCGGGGGGGCCCCCTTGGGGAGCAGTACTTC
TRBV3-1	NA	TRBD1	TRBJ2-5	CASSPWDRGQETQYF	TGTGCCAGCAGCCCATGGGACAGGGGACAAGAGACCCAGTACTTC
TRBV20-1	few	NA	TRBJ2-1	CSASIGGWEQFF	TGCAGTGCTAGTATTGGGGGTTGGGAGCAGTTCTTC
TRBV7-2	few	NA	TRBJ2-3	CASSPPGSWADTQYF	TGTGCCAGCAGCCCACCGGGAAGCTGGGCTGATACGCAGTATTTT
TRBV19	NA	TRBD2	TRBJ2-1	CASSRTSGGSGEQFF	TGTGCCAGTAGCCGGACTAGCGGGGGGAGCGGTGAGCAGTTCTTC
TRBV6-5	few	NA	TRBJ2-7	CASSYQGGPYEQYF	TGTGCCAGCAGTTATCAAGGAGGGCCCTACGAGCAGTACTTC
TRBV29-1	NA	TRBD2	TRBJ2-1	CSIAGTSGYNEQFF	TGCAGCATCGCCGGGACTAGCGGGTACAATGAGCAGTTCTTC
TRBV7-8	many	NA	TRBJ1-1	CASTLWRGPNTEAFF	TGTGCCAGCACCCTTTGGAGAGGGCCGAACACTGAAGCTTTCTTT
TRBV6-2/TRBV6-3	NA	TRBD1	TRBJ2-3	CASSYRSQGDGTDTQYF	TGTGCCAGCAGTTACCGGTCCCAGGGGGATGGCACAGATACGCAGTATTTT
TRBV29-1	many	NA	TRBJ2-7	CSAEGTPDGEQYF	TGCAGCGCCGAGGGCACTCCCGACGGCGAGCAGTACTTC
TRBV20-1	NA	TRBD1	TRBJ1-1	CSARDTGTANTEAFF	TGCAGTGCTAGAGACACCGGGACAGCGAACACTGAAGCTTTCTTT
TRBV6-5	few	NA	TRBJ1-2	CASSYSQGLYGYTF	TGTGCCAGCAGTTACAGCCAGGGGCTCTATGGCTACACCTTC
TRBV20-1	many	NA	TRBJ2-1	CSARVVYNEQFF	TGCAGTGCTAGAGTGGTGTACAATGAGCAGTTCTTC
TRBV7-2	NA	NA	TRBJ2-5	CASSTGGNQGGQYF	TGTGCCAGCAGCACAGGAGGTAACCAGGGGGGCCAGTACTTC
TRBV5-1	few	NA	TRBJ1-2	CASSLTGWGYTF	TGCGCCAGCAGCTTAACTGGATGGGGCTACACCTTC
TRBV20-1	few	NA	TRBJ1-5	CSAFPGLNNQPQHF	TGCAGTGCTTTTCCGGGGCTAAACAATCAGCCCCAGCATTTT
TRBV20-1	many	NA	TRBJ1-3	CSARDPRASGNTIYF	TGCAGTGCTAGAGATCCCCGGGCATCAGGAAACACCATATATTTT
TRBV11-2	few	NA	TRBJ2-3	CASSLDRLDTQYF	TGTGCCAGCAGCTTAGATCGGCTAGATACGCAGTATTTT
TRBV18	NA	NA	TRBJ2-5	CASSPLADGETQYF	TGTGCCAGCTCACCCCTGGCGGACGGAGAGACCCAGTACTTC
TRBV20-1	many	NA	TRBJ2-7	CSAYGRYEQYF	TGCAGTGCATACGGCCGGTACGAGCAGTACTTC